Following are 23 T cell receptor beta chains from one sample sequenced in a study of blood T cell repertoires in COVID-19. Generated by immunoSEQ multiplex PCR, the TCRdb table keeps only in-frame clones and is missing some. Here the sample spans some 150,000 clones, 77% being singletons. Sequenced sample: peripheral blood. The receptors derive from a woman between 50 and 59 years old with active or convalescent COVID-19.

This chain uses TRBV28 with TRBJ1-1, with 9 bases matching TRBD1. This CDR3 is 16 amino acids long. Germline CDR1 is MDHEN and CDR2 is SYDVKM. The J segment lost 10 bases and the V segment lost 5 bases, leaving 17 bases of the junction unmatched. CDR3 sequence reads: CASSPIGGQGAGGAFF. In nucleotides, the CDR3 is TGTGCCAGCAGTCCAATAGGGGGACAGGGAGCGGGTGGAGCTTTCTTT.

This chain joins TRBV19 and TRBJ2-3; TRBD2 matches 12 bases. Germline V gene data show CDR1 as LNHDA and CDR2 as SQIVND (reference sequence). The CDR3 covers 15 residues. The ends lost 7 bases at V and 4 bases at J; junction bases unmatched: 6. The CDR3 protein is CASTETSGGPDTQYF. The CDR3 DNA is TGTGCCAGTACCGAGACTAGCGGGGGCCCAGATACGCAGTATTTT.

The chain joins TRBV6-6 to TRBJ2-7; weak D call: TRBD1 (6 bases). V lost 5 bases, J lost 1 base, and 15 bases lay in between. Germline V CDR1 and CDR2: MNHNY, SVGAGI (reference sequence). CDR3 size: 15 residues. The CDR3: CASSRTRTESYEQYF. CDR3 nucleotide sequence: TGTGCCAGCAGTCGAACTAGGACAGAGTCCTACGAGCAGTACTTC.

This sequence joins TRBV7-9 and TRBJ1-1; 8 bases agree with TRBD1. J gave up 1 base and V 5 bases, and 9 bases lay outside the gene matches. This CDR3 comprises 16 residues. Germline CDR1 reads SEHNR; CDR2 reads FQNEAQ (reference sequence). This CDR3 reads CASSQNTGTGNTEAFF. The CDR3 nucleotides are TGTGCCAGCAGCCAAAACACCGGGACAGGGAACACTGAAGCTTTCTTT.

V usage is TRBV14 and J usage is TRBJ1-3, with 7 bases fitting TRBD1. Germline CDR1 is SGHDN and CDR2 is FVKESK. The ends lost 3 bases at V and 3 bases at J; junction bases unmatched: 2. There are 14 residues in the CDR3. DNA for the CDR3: TGTGCCAGCAGCCACACAGGGGTTGGAAACACCATATATTTT. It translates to CASSHTGVGNTIYF.

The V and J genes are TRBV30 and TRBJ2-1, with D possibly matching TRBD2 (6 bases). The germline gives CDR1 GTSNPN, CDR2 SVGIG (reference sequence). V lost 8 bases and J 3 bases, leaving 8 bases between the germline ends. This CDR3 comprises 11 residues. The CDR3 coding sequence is TGTGCCGGAGCGGGCTACAATGAGCAGTTCTTC. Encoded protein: CAGAGYNEQFF.

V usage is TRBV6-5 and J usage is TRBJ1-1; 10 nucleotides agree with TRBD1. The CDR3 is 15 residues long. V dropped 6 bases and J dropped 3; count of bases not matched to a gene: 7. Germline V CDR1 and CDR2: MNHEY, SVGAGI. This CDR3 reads CASSDRGREDTEAFF. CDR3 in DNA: TGTGCCAGCAGCGACAGGGGGCGCGAGGACACTGAAGCTTTCTTT.

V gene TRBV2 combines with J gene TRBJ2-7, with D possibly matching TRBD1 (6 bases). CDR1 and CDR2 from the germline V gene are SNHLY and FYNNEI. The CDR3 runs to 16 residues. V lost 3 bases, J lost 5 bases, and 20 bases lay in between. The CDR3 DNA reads TGTGCCAGCAGTGATACCGGCCGACAGGAGGTCCACGAGCAGTACTTC. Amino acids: CASSDTGRQEVHEQYF.

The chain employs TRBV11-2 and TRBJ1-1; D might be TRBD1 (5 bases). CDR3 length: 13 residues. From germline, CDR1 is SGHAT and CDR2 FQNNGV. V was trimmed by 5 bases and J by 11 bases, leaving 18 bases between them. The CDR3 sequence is CASSPGLRLRAFF. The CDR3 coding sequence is TGTGCCAGCAGCCCGGGACTTCGCCTAAGGGCTTTCTTT.

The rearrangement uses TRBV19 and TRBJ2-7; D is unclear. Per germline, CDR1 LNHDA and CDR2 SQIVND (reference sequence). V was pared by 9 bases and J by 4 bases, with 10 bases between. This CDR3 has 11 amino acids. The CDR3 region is CASSNGYEQYF. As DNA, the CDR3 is TGTGCCAGCTCCAACGGGTACGAGCAGTACTTC.

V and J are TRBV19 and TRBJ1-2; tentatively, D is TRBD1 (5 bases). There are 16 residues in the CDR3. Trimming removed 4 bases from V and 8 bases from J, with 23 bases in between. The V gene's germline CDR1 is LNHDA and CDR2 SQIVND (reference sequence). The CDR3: CASSTLNRDLIHGYTF. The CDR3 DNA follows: TGTGCCAGTAGTACCCTGAACCGGGACTTAATACACGGCTACACCTTC.

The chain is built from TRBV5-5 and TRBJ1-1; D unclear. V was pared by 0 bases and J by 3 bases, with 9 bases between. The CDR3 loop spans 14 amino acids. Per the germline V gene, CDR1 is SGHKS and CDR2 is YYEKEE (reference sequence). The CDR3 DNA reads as TGTGCCAGCAGCTTGGCCCCCCGGGACACTGAAGCTTTCTTT. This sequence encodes CASSLAPRDTEAFF.

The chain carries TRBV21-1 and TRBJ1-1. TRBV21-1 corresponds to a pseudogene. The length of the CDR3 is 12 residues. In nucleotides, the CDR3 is TGTGCCAGCTCCTTCGAGGGCACTGAAGCTTTCTTT. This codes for CASSFEGTEAFF.

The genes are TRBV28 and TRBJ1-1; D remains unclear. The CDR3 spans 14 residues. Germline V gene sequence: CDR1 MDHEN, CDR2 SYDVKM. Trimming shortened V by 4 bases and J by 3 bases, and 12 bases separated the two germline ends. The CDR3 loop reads CASSSGGLDTEAFF. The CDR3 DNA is TGTGCCAGCAGTTCTGGAGGGTTGGACACTGAAGCTTTCTTT.

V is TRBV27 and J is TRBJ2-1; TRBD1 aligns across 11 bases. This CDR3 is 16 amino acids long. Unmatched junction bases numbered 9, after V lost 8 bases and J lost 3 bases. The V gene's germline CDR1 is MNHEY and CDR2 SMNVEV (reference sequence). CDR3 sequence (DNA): TGTGCCAGCGGCCCTCGGACAGGGGGCCTCTACAATGAGCAGTTCTTC. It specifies CASGPRTGGLYNEQFF.

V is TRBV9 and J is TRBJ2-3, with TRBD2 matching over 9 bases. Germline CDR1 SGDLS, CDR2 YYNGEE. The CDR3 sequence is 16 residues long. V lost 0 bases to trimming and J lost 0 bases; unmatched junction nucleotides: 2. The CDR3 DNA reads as TGTGCCAGCAGCGTAGAGGCGGGGGGGAGCACAGATACGCAGTATTTT. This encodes CASSVEAGGSTDTQYF.

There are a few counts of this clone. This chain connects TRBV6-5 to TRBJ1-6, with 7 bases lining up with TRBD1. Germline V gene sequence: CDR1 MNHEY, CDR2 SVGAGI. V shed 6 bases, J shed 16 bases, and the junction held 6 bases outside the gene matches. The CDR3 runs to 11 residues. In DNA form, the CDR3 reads TGTGCCAGCAGATTACAGGGGCCTCTCCACTTT. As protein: CASRLQGPLHF.

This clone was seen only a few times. In nucleotides, the CDR3 is TGTGCCAGTAGGCCGGCGGGACTAGCGGGGCATGAGCAGTTCTTC. Protein: CASRPAGLAGHEQFF. The chain employs TRBV19 and TRBJ2-1; 13 bases align to TRBD2. Germline CDR1 LNHDA, CDR2 SQIVND (reference sequence). The CDR3 covers 15 residues. J gave up 8 bases and V 6 bases, and 7 bases lay outside the gene matches.

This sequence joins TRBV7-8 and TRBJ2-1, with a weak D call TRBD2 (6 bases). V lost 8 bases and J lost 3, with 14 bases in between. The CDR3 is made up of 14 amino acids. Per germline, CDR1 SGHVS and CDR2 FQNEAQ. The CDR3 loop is CASQHTSSYNEQFF. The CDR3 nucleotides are TGTGCCAGCCAACATACTAGCAGCTACAATGAGCAGTTCTTC.

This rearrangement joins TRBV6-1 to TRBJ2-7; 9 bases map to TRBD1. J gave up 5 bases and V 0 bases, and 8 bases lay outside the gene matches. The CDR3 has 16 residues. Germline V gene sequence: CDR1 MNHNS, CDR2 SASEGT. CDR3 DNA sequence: TGTGCCAGCAGTGAAGCGCAGGGACAGGGTTCCCACGAGCAGTACTTC. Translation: CASSEAQGQGSHEQYF.

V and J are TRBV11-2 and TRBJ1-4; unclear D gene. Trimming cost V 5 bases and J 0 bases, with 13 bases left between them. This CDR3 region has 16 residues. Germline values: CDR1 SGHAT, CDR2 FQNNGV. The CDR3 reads CASSLRRRATNEKLFF. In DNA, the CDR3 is TGTGCCAGCAGCCTACGACGACGGGCAACTAATGAAAAACTGTTTTTT. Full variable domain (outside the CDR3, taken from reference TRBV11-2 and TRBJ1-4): EAGVAQSPRYKIIEKRQSVAFWCNPISGHATLYWYQQILGQGPKLLIQFQNNGVVDDSQLPKDRFSAERLKGVDSTLKIQPAKLEDSAVYLCASSLRRRATNEKLFFGSGTQLSVL.

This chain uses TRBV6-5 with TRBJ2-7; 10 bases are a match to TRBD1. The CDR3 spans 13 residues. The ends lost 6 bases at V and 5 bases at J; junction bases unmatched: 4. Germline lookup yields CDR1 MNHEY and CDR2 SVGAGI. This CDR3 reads CASRRTGGNEQYF. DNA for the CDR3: TGTGCCAGCAGACGGACAGGGGGAAACGAGCAGTACTTC.

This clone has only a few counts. CDR3 DNA sequence: TGTGCCACCAGCAGAGATCTTGGCGGGGTAGGGGACATTCAGTACTTC. Protein: CATSRDLGGVGDIQYF. The V gene is TRBV15, the J gene TRBJ2-4; TRBD2 might be the D (6 bases). The CDR3 contains 16 residues. Germline lookup yields CDR1 LNHNV and CDR2 YYDKDF (reference sequence). V lost 0 bases to trimming and J lost 8 bases, with 17 bases between them.